Below, 30 T cell receptor beta chains from the same sample are listed, as sequenced in a study of PD-1 blockade in classical Hodgkin lymphoma. Each and every patient relapsed after autologous stem cell transplantation, and patients got differing brentuximab vedotin exposure. The assay was immunoSEQ multiplex PCR, and TCRdb's table has in-frame clones only and misses some. The table has about 100,000 clones, around 89% seen once. The source was peripheral blood mononuclear cells (PBMCs), collected before the second cycle of nivolumab. The receptors shown here come from a human donor with classical Hodgkin lymphoma.

The chain joins TRBV4-1 to TRBJ1-2; TRBD1 matches at 9 bases. V shed 1 base and J 0 bases; nucleotides not matched to a gene: 12. CDR3 length equals 19 residues. From germline, CDR1 is MGHRA and CDR2 YSYEKL. CDR3 nucleotide sequence: TGCGCCAGCAGCCAAGGTATAGGACAGGGGATTACAGCTAACTATGGCTACACCTTC. Protein: CASSQGIGQGITANYGYTF.

The J gene is TRBJ2-7, the V gene TRBV30; D is unresolved. Germline V lookup: CDR1 GTSNPN, CDR2 SVGIG (reference sequence). CDR3 size: 13 residues. Trimming took 3 bases from V and 3 from J, leaving 12 bases between them. Written as DNA, the CDR3 is TGTGCCTGGAGCATACAGAAAAACTACGAGCAGTACTTC. It codes for CAWSIQKNYEQYF. The full variable domain, in which reference TRBV30 and TRBJ2-7 provide the parts outside the CDR3, is SQTIHQWPATLVQPVGSPLSLECTVEGTSNPNLYWYRQAAGRGLQLLFYSVGIGQISSEVPQNLSASRPQDRQFILSSKKLLLSDSGFYLCAWSIQKNYEQYFGPGTRLTVT.

This chain uses TRBV7-8 with TRBJ2-7, with D perhaps given as TRBD1 or TRBD2 (6 bases each). This CDR3 contains 13 residues. Germline V lookup: CDR1 SGHVS, CDR2 FQNEAQ. Trimming pared 4 bases from V and 2 bases from J, leaving 9 bases between. The CDR3 DNA reads as TGTGCCAGCAGCTCGGGGGCCCCCTACGAGCAGTACTTC. It encodes CASSSGAPYEQYF.

V usage is TRBV25-1 and J usage is TRBJ2-7; TRBD1 agrees at 7 bases. Germline trimming cut 6 bases from V and 4 bases from J; bases unmatched to any gene: 9. In germline, CDR1 is MGHDK, CDR2 SYGVNS. The CDR3 covers 14 residues. This chain's CDR3 is CASRKTGSRYEQYF. DNA for the CDR3: TGTGCCAGCAGGAAGACAGGGTCGAGATACGAGCAGTACTTC.

The gene calls are TRBV5-4 and TRBJ2-5; TRBD2 might be the D (5 bases). The CDR3 is 13 residues long. The germline V gene encodes CDR1 SGHNT and CDR2 YYREEE (reference sequence). The V end was cut by 0 bases, the J end by 4 bases, with 7 bases between. As DNA, the CDR3 is TGTGCCAGCAGCTTGGGGGGAGCAGAGACCCAGTACTTC. This encodes CASSLGGAETQYF.

The rearrangement uses TRBV29-1 and TRBJ2-7, with D possibly being TRBD2 (5 bases). Germline V gene sequence: CDR1 SQVTM, CDR2 ANQGSEA. The CDR3 totals 12 residues. V was shortened by 4 bases and J by 2 bases, with 9 bases between the two germline ends. CDR3 loop: CSVGTGTYEQYF. For the CDR3, the DNA is TGCAGCGTTGGGACGGGGACCTACGAGCAGTACTTC.

The chain employs TRBV4-2 and TRBJ2-3; D gene ambiguous. Germline CDR1 is LGHNA and CDR2 is YNFKEQ. V lost 0 bases and J 6 bases, leaving 13 bases between the germline ends. The CDR3 length is 15 residues. The CDR3 here is CASSQEEQTSDTQYF. The DNA of the CDR3 is TGTGCCAGCAGCCAAGAGGAACAGACTTCCGATACGCAGTATTTT.

The chain couples TRBV18 to TRBJ2-7; TRBD1 agrees at 7 bases. CDR1 and CDR2 from the germline V gene are KGHSH and LQKENI. J gave up 4 bases and V 3 bases, and 9 bases lay outside the gene matches. The CDR3 length is 15 residues. CDR3 sequence (DNA): TGTGCCAGCTCACCTCGACAGGGAAATAGTTACGAGCAGTACTTC. Translation: CASSPRQGNSYEQYF.

This rearrangement joins TRBV19 to TRBJ1-3; TRBD1 agrees at 10 bases. The CDR3 is 17 residues long. Germline V gives CDR1 LNHDA, CDR2 SQIVND (reference sequence). V trimming: 2 bases; J trimming: 1 base; junction bases outside the gene matches: 5. In nucleotides, the CDR3 is TGTGCCAGTAGTATACAGAGACAGGGGGCGTCTGGAAACACCATATATTTT. This codes for CASSIQRQGASGNTIYF.

The chain is built from TRBV30 and TRBJ2-7; 16 bases are shared with TRBD2. This CDR3 is 15 amino acids long. V shed 4 bases and J 5 bases; nucleotides not matched to a gene: 5. The germline CDR1 and CDR2 sequences are GTSNPN and SVGIG (reference sequence). In DNA form, the CDR3 reads TGTGCCTGGAACGTCGGGACTAGCGGGGGGGACGAGCAGTACTTC. Protein product: CAWNVGTSGGDEQYF.

The chain employs TRBV2 and TRBJ1-1, with 9 bases lining up with TRBD1. The CDR3 sequence is 13 residues long. V was clipped by 4 bases and J by 4 bases; unmatched bases: 1. Germline lookup yields CDR1 SNHLY and CDR2 FYNNEI. The CDR3 is CASSGQGGTEAFF. The CDR3 DNA follows: TGTGCCAGCAGTGGACAGGGGGGCACTGAAGCTTTCTTT.

This chain joins TRBV11-3 and TRBJ2-3; TRBD2 matches 7 bases. This CDR3 is 17 amino acids long. J was trimmed by 5 bases and V by 0 bases; bases with no gene match: 11. Germline-derived CDR1 and CDR2 are SGHNT and YENEEA. The CDR3 nucleotides are TGTGCCAGCAGCTTAGAACGGGGACTTCGCGGGGGAGATACGCAGTATTTT. Protein: CASSLERGLRGGDTQYF.

The rearrangement links TRBV7-2 to TRBJ2-5; 9 bases match TRBD2. This CDR3 has 15 residues. The germline gives CDR1 SGHTA, CDR2 FQGNSA. V gave up 1 base and J gave up 5 bases; unmatched junction bases: 5. The CDR3 protein is CASSLGGGGGETQYF. CDR3 in DNA: TGTGCCAGCAGCTTAGGAGGCGGGGGGGGTGAGACCCAGTACTTC.

V and J are TRBV5-4 and TRBJ1-2, with 8 bases aligning to TRBD1. Germline V gives CDR1 SGHNT, CDR2 YYREEE (reference sequence). V gave up 4 bases and J gave up 0 bases; unmatched junction bases: 2. The CDR3 runs to 14 residues. The CDR3 DNA reads TGTGCCAGCAGCGTACAGGGGGCTAACTATGGCTACACCTTC. This codes for CASSVQGANYGYTF.

The chain joins TRBV28 to TRBJ2-3; TRBD2 aligns across 11 bases. J was trimmed by 3 bases and V by 1 base; bases with no gene match: 6. This CDR3 has 17 amino acids. Germline CDR1 MDHEN, CDR2 SYDVKM. The CDR3 sequence: CASSLYTSGGVTDTQYF. The CDR3 nucleotides are TGTGCCAGCAGTTTATATACTAGCGGGGGCGTAACAGATACGCAGTATTTT.

The genes are TRBV7-2 and TRBJ1-3; D is unresolved. The CDR3 has 15 residues. V was clipped by 0 bases and J by 2 bases, with 8 bases between them. Germline lookup yields CDR1 SGHTA and CDR2 FQGNSA. The CDR3 DNA follows: TGTGCCAGCAGCTTAGCCCTCATACCTGGAAACACCATATATTTT. Protein sequence: CASSLALIPGNTIYF.

This clone was detected a few times. J is TRBJ1-2 and V is TRBV29-1; the D gene is possibly TRBD1 (5 bases). This CDR3 has 16 residues. Germline lookup yields CDR1 SQVTM and CDR2 ANQGSEA. Trimming took 3 bases from V and 2 from J, leaving 19 bases between them. The CDR3 DNA sequence: TGCAGCGTTGATTGGGCAGGGAATACTGAAAACTATGGCTACACCTTC. Translating it yields CSVDWAGNTENYGYTF.

This clone appeared once. This rearrangement joins TRBV5-4 to TRBJ2-3; D is unresolved. Trimming removed 4 bases from V and 5 bases from J, with 5 bases in between. This CDR3 comprises 11 residues. The germline V gene has CDR1 SGHNT and CDR2 YYREEE (reference sequence). CDR3 amino acids: CASSIEDTQYF. Here the CDR3 DNA reads TGTGCCAGCAGCATCGAAGATACGCAGTATTTT.

The chain couples TRBV7-2 to TRBJ2-2; D not certain. The CDR3 is 15 amino acids. CDR1 is SGHTA, CDR2 FQGNSA, per germline. V gave up 2 bases and J gave up 4 bases, with 11 bases separating them. CDR3 residues: CASSLKWVSTGELFF. Written as DNA, the CDR3 is TGTGCCAGCAGCTTAAAGTGGGTGAGCACCGGGGAGCTGTTTTTT.

This sequence joins TRBV18 and TRBJ1-2; no clear D. V lost 1 base, J lost 0 bases, and 9 bases lay in between. CDR1 is KGHSH, CDR2 LQKENI, per germline. The CDR3 totals 15 residues. CDR3 sequence: CASSPLGKTNYGYTF. The DNA of the CDR3 is TGTGCCAGCTCACCACTCGGGAAAACTAACTATGGCTACACCTTC.

The rearrangement uses TRBV29-1 and TRBJ2-3, with 9 bases that match TRBD2. Germline V CDR1 and CDR2: SQVTM, ANQGSEA. J lost 6 bases, V lost 3 bases, and 13 bases had no gene match. This CDR3 has 16 residues. CDR3 sequence: CSVDPPGGGALDTQYF. The CDR3 coding sequence is TGCAGCGTTGACCCCCCTGGCGGGGGGGCCCTTGATACGCAGTATTTT.

The J gene is TRBJ2-7, the V gene TRBV27, with D tentatively TRBD1 or TRBD2 (5 bases each). Germline CDR1 and CDR2: MNHEY and SMNVEV (reference sequence). Trimming removed 5 bases at V and 6 bases at J, with 14 bases between. The CDR3 consists of 13 residues. The CDR3 DNA sequence: TGTGCCAGCAGTCTTATCCCCGGGGCCGAGCAGTACTTC. Translating it yields CASSLIPGAEQYF.

This rearrangement joins TRBV15 to TRBJ2-7; 13 positions agree with TRBD2. J lost 0 bases, V lost 1 base, and 9 bases had no gene match. The CDR3 contains 19 residues. Germline V gives CDR1 LNHNV, CDR2 YYDKDF (reference sequence). The CDR3 coding sequence is TGTGCCACCAGCAGAGGCTGGGGACTAGCGGGGTCCAGCTCCTACGAGCAGTACTTC. It codes for CATSRGWGLAGSSSYEQYF.

This chain connects TRBV6-5 to TRBJ2-7; D not certain. CDR1 and CDR2 (germline): MNHEY, SVGAGI. V lost 5 bases and J lost 6, with 5 bases in between. The CDR3 totals 10 residues. The CDR3 sequence: CASSDREQYF. The CDR3 coding sequence is TGTGCCAGCAGTGACCGCGAGCAGTACTTC.

The V and J genes are TRBV27 and TRBJ1-1, with a weak D call TRBD1 (6 bases). The CDR3 spans 15 residues. Per the germline V gene, CDR1 is MNHEY and CDR2 is SMNVEV (reference sequence). V shed 4 bases and J shed 0 bases, with 12 bases lying between them. The CDR3 DNA reads TGTGCCAGCAGTTGGGGAGGGGGGATGAACACTGAAGCTTTCTTT. Translated, it gives CASSWGGGMNTEAFF.

This chain connects TRBV5-1 to TRBJ1-3, with 9 bases aligning to TRBD1. V lost 0 bases, J lost 1 base, and 2 bases stayed unmatched. The CDR3 is made up of 16 amino acids. The V gene's germline CDR1 is SGHRS and CDR2 YFSETQ. The CDR3 sequence is CASSLEGTGSGNTIYF. The CDR3 DNA follows: TGCGCCAGCAGCTTGGAAGGGACAGGGTCTGGAAACACCATATATTTT.

CDR3 region: CASSEGGQGFYGYTF. CDR3 DNA: TGTGCCAGCAGTGAAGGGGGACAGGGGTTCTATGGCTACACCTTC. The chain links TRBV6-1 to TRBJ1-2, with 10 bases lining up with TRBD1. With 1 base clipped from V and 4 bases from J, the junction kept 3 bases outside the gene matches. Germline V gene data show CDR1 as MNHNS and CDR2 as SASEGT. The CDR3 extends over 15 amino acids.

The V call is TRBV28, the J call TRBJ1-2, with D unclear. The CDR3 spans 17 residues. Germline values: CDR1 MDHEN, CDR2 SYDVKM. Trimming took 6 bases from V and 4 from J, leaving 24 bases between them. The CDR3 sequence: CASSPPSGRIFLYGYTF. The CDR3 nucleotides read TGTGCCAGCAGCCCCCCCTCCGGACGCATATTCCTCTATGGCTACACCTTC.

The rearrangement links TRBV11-3 to TRBJ2-2; TRBD2 agrees at 8 bases. Germline assignment: CDR1 SGHNT and CDR2 YENEEA. The CDR3 length is 16 residues. Trimming cost V 2 bases and J 3 bases; bases outside gene matches: 5. The CDR3 bases are TGTGCCAGCAGCTTATCAGCGGGGGATTACACCGGGGAGCTGTTTTTT. Amino acid sequence: CASSLSAGDYTGELFF.

The chain carries TRBV19 and TRBJ2-7; a possible D gene is TRBD2 (5 bases). This CDR3 spans 14 amino acids. Germline CDR1 LNHDA, CDR2 SQIVND (reference sequence). Trimming took off 6 bases at V and 2 bases at J, with 14 bases between the two ends. The CDR3 loop is CASSAGRSPYEQYF. Written as DNA, the CDR3 is TGTGCCAGTAGCGCGGGCCGCTCCCCCTACGAGCAGTACTTC.